Described below is a single TCR beta chain sequence and its context. The antigen it binds to is not known. There are no base qualities to consult, and no much larger clone falls within one base. These data come from a study of long-term antiretroviral therapy in people with HIV (dated by TCRdb to the early 2020s). Regarding the complete study: The earliest samples were collected approximately a decade before the 2015 WHO recommendation for immediate ART, a period when ART was typically delayed until CD4 counts fell. A retrospective serial study tested whether changes in peripheral blood TRB repertoire composition and diversity were associated with ART initiation and durable HIV suppression. From 30 adults with confirmed HIV infection, the cohort provided around 180 cryopreserved PBMC samples, gathered serially across a mean of approximately six years (range 1-12). About 40% of the roughly 30 participants with HIV were female. No cross-contamination during QIAcube processing turned up in test extractions that ran a monoclonal T-cell line alongside 25 to 35 polyclonal samples.

The cysteine opens and the phenylalanine closes a CDR3 of 15 amino acids. Only CDR3 DNA remains: 45 bases, in frame from the first base. Trimming leaves V shorter by 1 base and J shorter by 5 bases, with the junction holding 10 bases beyond the gene matches. CDR1 and CDR2 are drawn from the germline V gene (reference sequence): GTSNPN, SVGIG. The immunoSEQ hsTCRB v3.0 assay was used at survey level resolution to sequence the TRB variable region. The target sequencing depth for TRB was 40,000-50,000 T-cell genomes per sample. Pooled TRB libraries were sequenced on an Illumina MiSeq with a v3 150-cycle kit. The original methods were these. Repertoire analysis was performed in R inside a reproducible Nextflow workflow that covered QC, data transformation and analysis. LymphoSeq2, an R package for exploring AIRR-Seq data, was used to implement the custom analyses. A few samples that produced fewer than 5000 total TRB sequences were removed, so approximately 190 HIV repertoires were analyzed. Among the 180 to 200 HIV repertoires that were kept, some 61 were collected before ART initiation and about 130 were collected after ART initiation. Repertoires were downsampled to 5000 TRB nucleotide sequences, with summary statistics averaged over 100 downsampling iterations. The analysis kept only TRB sequences whose CDR3 regions were at least seven amino acids long. A Shannon entropy-derived clonality score and the Gini coefficient were used to measure diversity. Repertoire networks linked the top 5000 CDR3 amino acid sequences whenever two sequences differed by an edit distance of one. Antigen specificity groups and MHC restriction were predicted for TRB CDR3 amino acid sequences with GLIPH2. To flag known CMV, EBV, HIV or tissue antigen associations, CDR3 amino acid sequences were matched against VDJdb and McPAS-TCR. Pre-ART, post-ART and control groups were compared with Wilcoxon signed-rank tests and Holm-Bonferroni correction. Drawn from immuneACCESS, this table holds only the in-frame rearrangements with V and J called that TCRdb kept. Clones are partly lost; checked studies trace under half to an unresolved V gene and leave the rest unexplained. For V, J and clone size, that table is used; D and trimming come from the DNA. In this sample the table shows about 25,000 clones, roughly 87% of which occur a single time. The ten largest clones represent about 9% of the sample.

Participants were included only if at least one PBMC sample before ART initiation and at least two post-ART samples were available. All participants with HIV were treated in the United States of America. Cryopreserved samples of roughly 0.95-10 million PBMC were thawed and washed before DNA extraction. At the time of the earliest PBMC sample, participants with HIV were aged between roughly 20 and 55 years. Per participant, PBMC samples came from 1-4 timepoints prior to ART initiation and 2-8 timepoints following ART initiation, for a median of 7 samples. Serial HIV viral load, CD4+ T-cell count, ART history and demographic data were obtained for every participant. Using a Qiagen kit on a QIAcube, genomic DNA was extracted from unsorted PBMC, with samples processed in batches of 12. What the research found in general, with its limitations: The samples span the years 2004 to 2017, and the ART regimens used at that time may not be as effective as current regimens. Inferences about post-ART repertoire changes are limited because no data were available on ART adherence, viral resistance or therapy changes. Because pre-ART samples had limited cell numbers, profiling was done on unsorted PBMC rather than on sorted CD4+ and CD8+ T cells. Starting ART was linked to a significant rise in TRB diversity, yet even with long-term ART the diversity remained significantly lower than in transplant donor controls. Compared with controls, HIV repertoires had narrower CDR3 length ranges, and the network structure pointed to an antigen-experienced repertoire that shifted only slightly toward naive after ART. The repertoire was dominated across all time points by expanded TRB clones identified before ART initiation, although this dominance was seen to fluctuate and to decrease in many PLHIV after ART. Because PBMC availability was limited, only the TCR beta chain was sequenced, with no alpha chain pairing.

This sequence was found in a middle-aged man with HIV. The sequencing used unsorted PBMCs, collected 1.8 years before starting antiretroviral therapy. The chain links TRBV30 with TRBJ2-5; a stretch of 7 junction bases matches TRBD1. The DNA sequence is given as TGTGCCTGGAGTGGGACAGGTTCTTTCTCCGAGACCCAGTACTTC. This translates into CAWSGTGSFSETQYF.